This T cell receptor (beta chain) originates from a study of sequential checkpoint blockade in melanoma. The overall study: Arm A got nivolumab then ipilimumab; arm B the reverse, 1:1. Maintenance nivolumab came after either treatment sequence.

Here immunoSEQ multiplex PCR was the method, and the copy in TCRdb shows in-frame clones only, minus some. The sample lists approximately 34,000 clones, just under 85% occurring once. Treatment defined: randomized to nivolumab then ipilimumab (arm A) or the reverse (arm B). DNA-damaging chemotherapy had not been given to any patient beforehand. PBMC sorting kept live CD3+CD8+ cells without CD19 or CD56. Germline CDR1 and CDR2: SGHRS and YFSETQ. V dropped 3 bases and J dropped 7; count of bases not matched to a gene: 13. The CDR3 length is 15 residues. The clonotype comes from a human donor with melanoma. This specimen was CD8+ T cells sorted from blood (inferred from file names), taken from a patient given nivolumab and ipilimumab in sequence. This sequence joins TRBV5-1 and TRBJ2-7, with 7 bases matching TRBD2. CDR3 amino acids: CASSSLAGVSWEQYF. Written as DNA, the CDR3 is TGCGCCAGCAGCTCACTTGCGGGAGTGAGCTGGGAGCAGTACTTC.